This TCR beta chain emerged from a study of blood T cell repertoires in COVID-19. Study processing details: Cell counts per sample came from amplifying reference gene primers. TCRdb's table, derived via immunoSEQ multiplex PCR, lists solely in-frame clones and lacks some. That table is the source of V, J and clone size, and D and trimming were worked out from the DNA. The repertoire holds around 470,000 clones, with around 90% as singletons. This clonotype originated in a man younger than 30 who had recovered from COVID-19. The sequenced material came from PBMCs or T cells enriched from blood (not recorded which).

The CDR3 bases are TGTGCCAGTAGTATAGGTATAGGGGGTGGGGTTGATGAGCAGTTCTTC. Translating it yields CASSIGIGGGVDEQFF. The chain carries TRBV19 and TRBJ2-1; TRBD1 is a possible D gene (6 bases). Germline CDR1 is LNHDA and CDR2 is SQIVND (reference sequence). The V end was cut by 1 base, the J end by 8 bases, with 18 bases between. The CDR3 is 16 amino acids.